The clone carrying this T cell receptor (beta chain) was counted between two and nine times. Its antigen remains unidentified. Trimming cost V 4 bases and J 4 bases; bases outside gene matches: 9. This CDR3 contains 15 residues. Germline V CDR1 and CDR2: SGDLS, YYNGEE. Via MiXCR, TCRdb re-called the PCR reads, giving one row per CDR3 protein. This sample has hundreds of thousands of distinct CDR3 sequences, with just under 20% found just once. The sample belongs to a study of molecular identifiers for immune sequencing clone quantification. Study conclusions and caveats: Under 1% of molecules in naive cells, but over 98% of effector molecules, belonged to clones above 20 RNA copies.

The sequenced material came from naive CD8+ T cells from blood, with Jurkat cell RNA spiked in. Subset of the sample: FACS-sorted CD8+CD4-CCR7+CD45RA+ naive T cells. The sequence came from a human donor in good health. Some libraries in this study had Jurkat cell RNA spiked in. V and J are TRBV9 and TRBJ2-5; 8 nucleotides agree with TRBD2. The CDR3 here is CASSHDGRAGETQYF. The CDR3 coding sequence is TGTGCCAGCAGCCATGACGGGAGGGCAGGAGAGACCCAGTACTTC.